This TCR beta chain was identified during a study of OX40 agonist ivuxolimab in advanced cancers. Study as a whole: With a range of roughly 20 to 85, age averaged roughly 61 years, and 70% to 85% were male.

Sequencing was performed with immunoSEQ multiplex PCR; in TCRdb, only in-frame clones are kept and a portion is missing. Of about 69,000 clones listed, about 84% were seen once; the top ten hold approximately 6.1%. The germline V and J ends were trimmed by 0 bases and 0 bases, with 14 bases remaining between them. Per the germline V gene, CDR1 is MGHDK and CDR2 is SYGVNS. This CDR3 has 17 amino acids. The rearrangement uses TRBV25-1 and TRBJ2-5; D is ambiguous. The source of this sequence is an adult with an advanced solid tumor such as melanoma, head and neck, liver or kidney cancer. Sequences were derived from CD4+ or CD8+ T cells sorted from blood, sampled in a trial of the OX40 agonist ivuxolimab. CDR3 nucleotide sequence: TGTGCCAGCAGTGAATATGGGCCGGATCATTACCAAGAGACCCAGTACTTC. The encoded protein is CASSEYGPDHYQETQYF. The complete variable domain, with remaining parts taken from reference TRBV25-1 and TRBJ2-5, reads EADIYQTPRYLVIGTGKKITLECSQTMGHDKMYWYQQDPGMELHLIHYSYGVNSTEKGDLSSESTVSRIRTEHFPLTLESARPSHTSQYLCASSEYGPDHYQETQYFGPGTRLLVL.